The present entry profiles one T cell receptor beta chain with its context. The antigen is unknown. The data were taken from a study of cytotoxic CD8 clonotypes in ibrutinib-treated CLL. Findings of the study overall: Public clonotypes proved infrequent, and on treatment they shrank or remained steady. Timing of sampling differed between sustained-remission and progressing patients.

CDR1 is WNHNN and CDR2 is SYGVQD in the germline V gene (reference sequence). CDR3 length equals 13 residues. After removal of 2 bases from V and 10 bases from J, the junction contained 7 bases not matched to a gene. TCRdb keeps only in-frame clones here, not all; method: immunoSEQ multiplex PCR. The sample holds around 200,000 clones, about four fifths seen once. The chain carries TRBV10-1 and TRBJ1-1; 7 nucleotides match TRBD1. The material was PBMCs, obtained after 12 months of ibrutinib treatment. The sequence derives from a human donor with chronic lymphocytic leukemia. The CDR3 nucleotides read TGCGCCAGCAGTGAGCCAGACAGGGCCGGAGCTTTCTTT. Encoded protein: CASSEPDRAGAFF.